One and the same sample provided the 17 T cell receptor beta chains below, sequenced in a study of T-cell memory formation after mild COVID-19. TCRdb analysed the 5' RACE reads with MiXCR anew, one entry per CDR3 protein. Of around 200,000 distinct CDR3 sequences in the sample, around 25% were seen once. Material: PBMCs or a T cell subset sorted from them (not recorded which). The source of these receptors is an adult woman who had mild COVID-19 (a few samples of this study predate the infection). Cell type and time point are not known.

This clonotype was counted only a few times. This chain connects TRBV5-1 to TRBJ2-2, with D perhaps TRBD1 or TRBD2 (5 bases each). The V end lost 4 bases, the J end lost 4 bases, and 11 bases lay between the germline ends. Germline V gene sequence: CDR1 SGHRS, CDR2 YFSETQ. The CDR3 consists of 14 residues. DNA for the CDR3: TGCGCCAGCAGCCCGGGACGGGGCACCGGGGAGCTGTTTTTT. This codes for CASSPGRGTGELFF.

The chain links TRBV5-5 to TRBJ2-7; the D gene is possibly TRBD2 (7 bases). V lost 3 bases and J 4 bases, leaving 14 bases between the germline ends. In germline, CDR1 is SGHKS, CDR2 YYEKEE (reference sequence). The CDR3 extends over 14 amino acids. CDR3 sequence: CASSSSQGGYEQYF. The CDR3 DNA sequence: TGTGCCAGCAGCTCATCACAGGGAGGGTACGAGCAGTACTTC.

In this sample, this clonotype turned up a few times. This chain connects TRBV2 to TRBJ2-5; TRBD2 agrees at 7 bases. This CDR3 region has 14 residues. CDR1 is SNHLY, CDR2 FYNNEI, per germline. J lost 4 bases, V lost 4 bases, and 6 bases had no gene match. The CDR3 DNA reads TGTGCCAGCAGTGCCGGGGGGACCCCAGAGACCCAGTACTTC. This sequence encodes CASSAGGTPETQYF.

This clonotype was seen a handful of times. The chain recombines TRBV9 with TRBJ1-3, with D perhaps matching TRBD1 (6 bases). This CDR3 has 15 amino acids. Per germline, CDR1 SGDLS and CDR2 YYNGEE. Trimming cost V 0 bases and J 9 bases, with 16 bases left between them. The CDR3 spells CASSVDGAEGGTIYF. The CDR3 coding sequence is TGTGCCAGCAGCGTAGACGGGGCCGAAGGGGGCACCATATATTTT.

This chain joins TRBV5-1 and TRBJ1-1; D ambiguous. Germline V gene sequence: CDR1 SGHRS, CDR2 YFSETQ. V lost 1 base and J lost 0, with 10 bases in between. This CDR3 has 15 residues. CDR3 nucleotide sequence: TGCGCCAGCAGCTTGTCAGCCAGACTGAACACTGAAGCTTTCTTT. Translated: CASSLSARLNTEAFF.

V usage is TRBV10-3 and J usage is TRBJ2-5; D remains ambiguous. The CDR3 is 12 amino acids. CDR1 is ENHRY, CDR2 SYGVKD, per germline. Deletions cut 3 bases from V and 2 bases from J, with 4 bases between. The CDR3 spells CAISDLQETQYF. As DNA, the CDR3 is TGTGCCATCAGTGACCTTCAAGAGACCCAGTACTTC.

The chain carries TRBV6-1 and TRBJ1-5, with D possibly matching TRBD1 (5 bases). The CDR3 contains 14 residues. CDR1 and CDR2 from the germline V gene are MNHNS and SASEGT. The V end lost 2 bases, the J end lost 6 bases, and 11 bases lay between the germline ends. The CDR3 loop reads CASSERQGGQPQHF. As DNA, the CDR3 is TGTGCCAGCAGTGAAAGGCAGGGAGGTCAGCCCCAGCATTTT.

This clonotype was seen only a few times. DNA of the CDR3: TGTGCCAGCAGCCCGAGCGGGGGCCAATACGAGCAGTACTTC. Protein: CASSPSGGQYEQYF. The chain links TRBV7-2 to TRBJ2-7; TRBD2 matches at 8 bases. J lost 4 bases, V lost 5 bases, and 7 bases had no gene match. Germline V gene sequence: CDR1 SGHTA, CDR2 FQGNSA. The CDR3 has 14 amino acids.

The V gene is TRBV5-1, the J gene TRBJ2-1, with D unresolved. Germline lookup yields CDR1 SGHRS and CDR2 YFSETQ. Between the trimmed V and J ends, which lost 4 bases and 8 bases, there was a span of 10 bases. The CDR3 extends over 12 amino acids. The CDR3 protein is CASSPPSDEQFF. DNA of the CDR3: TGCGCCAGCAGCCCACCAAGCGATGAGCAGTTCTTC.

The chain couples TRBV7-9 to TRBJ2-1, with 9 bases matching TRBD2. This CDR3 has 12 amino acids. V trimming: 4 bases; J trimming: 9 bases; junction bases outside the gene matches: 1. Germline assignment: CDR1 SEHNR and CDR2 FQNEAQ (reference sequence). The CDR3 nucleotides are TGTGCCAGCAGCTATAGCGGGAGTGAGCAGTTCTTC. It yields the protein CASSYSGSEQFF.

The rearrangement uses TRBV6-2 or TRBV6-3 and TRBJ1-6; tentative D call: TRBD1 (6 bases). Germline V gene data show CDR1 as MNHEY and CDR2 as SVGEGT. The V end lost 5 bases, the J end lost 7 bases, and 15 bases lay between the germline ends. CDR3 length equals 15 residues. CDR3 nucleotide sequence: TGTGCCAGCAGTGCCACAGGGATACGGAATTCACCCCTCCACTTT. It codes for CASSATGIRNSPLHF.

This clonotype has ten or more counts. The V gene is TRBV5-1, the J gene TRBJ2-1; 10 bases match TRBD1. The CDR3 consists of 15 residues. V gave up 4 bases and J gave up 7 bases; unmatched junction bases: 8. From germline, CDR1 is SGHRS and CDR2 YFSETQ. This chain's CDR3 is CASSPGQGIRNEQFF. CDR3 bases: TGCGCCAGCAGCCCGGGACAGGGGATCAGAAATGAGCAGTTCTTC.

This clonotype was counted a few times. The chain links TRBV7-9 to TRBJ2-7; maybe TRBD2 (6 bases). Per germline, CDR1 SEHNR and CDR2 FQNEAQ (reference sequence). This CDR3 has 14 residues. V was cut by 1 base and J by 4 bases, with 11 bases left in between. The CDR3: CASSLGGGGYEQYF. The CDR3 region has the DNA TGTGCCAGCAGCTTAGGGGGAGGAGGATACGAGCAGTACTTC. The variable domain in full, completed from reference TRBV7-9 and TRBJ2-7, reads DTGVSQNPRHKITKRGQNVTFRCDPISEHNRLYWYRQTLGQGPEFLTYFQNEAQLEKSRLLSDRFSAERPKGSFSTLEIQRTEQGDSAMYLCASSLGGGGYEQYFGPGTRLTVT.

In its sample, this clonotype was seen a few times. The chain carries TRBV20-1 and TRBJ2-1; 12 bases are shared with TRBD2. The junction had 5 bases not matched to a gene; V was cut back by 5 bases and J by 6 bases. The CDR3 totals 14 residues. CDR1 and CDR2 from the germline V gene are DFQATT and SNEGSKA (reference sequence). This CDR3 is CSACPSGRANEQFF. DNA for the CDR3: TGCAGTGCTTGCCCTAGCGGGAGGGCCAATGAGCAGTTCTTC.

In this sample, this clonotype turned up a few times. The CDR3 region has the DNA TGTGCCAGCAGCTTGCAGGCGAACACCGGGGAGCTGTTTTTT. It yields the protein CASSLQANTGELFF. The gene calls are TRBV5-4 and TRBJ2-2; no clear D gene. The germline V and J ends were trimmed by 1 base and 0 bases, with 4 bases remaining between them. This CDR3 comprises 14 residues. Germline V CDR1 and CDR2: SGHNT, YYREEE (reference sequence). Full variable domain (missing parts from reference TRBV5-4 and TRBJ2-2): ETGVTQSPTHLIKTRGQQVTLRCSSQSGHNTVSWYQQALGQGPQFIFQYYREEENGRGNFPPRFSGLQFPNYSSELNVNALELDDSALYLCASSLQANTGELFFGEGSRLTVL.

The rearrangement links TRBV9 to TRBJ1-1, with D tentatively TRBD1 (5 bases). V was trimmed by 6 bases and J by 4 bases, leaving 13 bases between them. Germline V lookup: CDR1 SGDLS, CDR2 YYNGEE. This CDR3 comprises 13 residues. The CDR3 DNA reads TGTGCCAGCACGATGGTCGGGGGCACTGAAGCTTTCTTT. Translated: CASTMVGGTEAFF.

The chain joins TRBV6-2 or TRBV6-3 to TRBJ2-1; D not certain. Trimming took 5 bases from V and 4 from J, leaving 9 bases between them. CDR1 is MNHEY, CDR2 SVGEGT, per germline. The CDR3 length is 13 residues. CDR3 in amino acids: CASSDQGYNEQFF. The CDR3 bases are TGTGCCAGCAGTGACCAAGGGTACAATGAGCAGTTCTTC.